This T cell receptor (beta chain) was profiled in a study of CD8 T cells in ankylosing spondylitis. Notes on the study in general: Reportedly, significant enrichment of disease-linked clones occurred in matched ankylosing spondylitis synovial fluid. It appeared that ankylosing spondylitis blood was characterized by a TCR beta motif of about 8 highly homologous variants. Both synovial fluid and blood in reactive arthritis had previously been reported to carry some motif variants.

This clonotype appeared many times. Its target is unknown. The CDR3 is made up of 12 amino acids. The germline V and J ends were trimmed by 1 base and 4 bases, with 3 bases remaining between them. Germline-derived CDR1 and CDR2 are SGHVS and FQNEAQ. With molecular barcodes, quantitative 5'-RACE was used to make the TCR beta libraries. TCRdb recomputed calls from the 5' RACE reads with MiXCR, one row per CDR3 protein. The sample has around 490,000 distinct CDR3 sequences; under 5.5% are singletons. This TCR derives from a male donor with ankylosing spondylitis. Sequenced: blood, either unsorted or a sorted T cell fraction (not recorded which). V and J are TRBV7-8 and TRBJ2-3; D not resolved. CDR3 DNA sequence: TGTGCCAGCAGCTTAGACGCAGATACGCAGTATTTT. This gives the protein CASSLDADTQYF.